The rows below give T cell receptor beta chains drawn from one sample of a study of response to subunit inactivated influenza vaccine. TCRdb re-analysed the RT-PCR reads in MiXCR, keeping a single row per CDR3 protein. The top ten clones hold approximately 35% of a sample with under 200,000 distinct CDR3 sequences, about 10% of them seen once. The sample in question was CD8+ T cells sorted from PBMCs, obtained less than 30 months after vaccination. These TCRs come from a man aged 50 to 75 who received an inactivated influenza vaccine. The CDR3 runs from the conserved cysteine through the conserved F or W. Each record gives: clone size, D gene, J gene, V gene, CDR3 DNA, CDR3 protein. D genes are given only for firm matches. Where a row states a size, it is once, few, many or the class of an expanded clone; other rows omit it.

. TRBD2 TRBJ2-1 TRBV12-3/TRBV12-4 TGTGCCAGCAGTTTAGCGAATAGCGGGCTTAACAATGAGCAGTTCTTC CASSLANSGLNNEQFF
. . TRBJ1-1 TRBV5-1 TGCGCCAGCAGCTTGACCGGTCAGGGGTTGAACACTGAAGCTTTCTTT CASSLTGQGLNTEAFF
. TRBD1 TRBJ1-2 TRBV7-9 TGTGCCAGCAGCTCGGACAGGGGGCTTTTCAACTATGGCTACACCTTC CASSSDRGLFNYGYTF
many . TRBJ2-1 TRBV6-2/TRBV6-3 TGTGCCAGCAGTTACTCGGGCAGGGAGCAGTTCTTC CASSYSGREQFF
. . TRBJ2-2 TRBV29-1 TGCAGCGTTGAGCTTCCCCGGGGGCGAACCGGGGAGCTGTTTTTT CSVELPRGRTGELFF
many . TRBJ2-3 TRBV29-1 TGCAGCGTTGATCTGGGGCTCGGGACAGATACGCAGTATTTT CSVDLGLGTDTQYF
. . TRBJ2-4 TRBV28 TGTGCCAGCAGTTTGGGTATGGCAAGGAGCCGTGTAGCCAAAAACATTCAGTACTTC CASSLGMARSRVAKNIQYF
few TRBD1 TRBJ2-7 TRBV28 TGTGCCAGCAGCGGGGACAGGTACTACGAGCAGTACTTC CASSGDRYYEQYF
few . TRBJ2-3 TRBV6-2/TRBV6-3 TGTGCCAGCAGTTGGGACGACGGGGGCGACACAGATACGCAGTATTTT CASSWDDGGDTDTQYF
. TRBD2 TRBJ2-7 TRBV27 TGTGCCAGCAGTCCTAGCGGGGCCGGCTACGAGCAGTACTTC CASSPSGAGYEQYF
few . TRBJ2-4 TRBV7-9 TGTGCCAGCAGCCCCTCGCGGAGAGGAGCCAAAAACATTCAGTACTTC CASSPSRRGAKNIQYF
few . TRBJ2-7 TRBV6-2/TRBV6-3 TGTGCCAGCAGTGCCTGGGGGGCCCCCTTCTACGAGCAGTACTTC CASSAWGAPFYEQYF
many . TRBJ1-2 TRBV5-1 TGCGCCAGCAGCTTACATCCGGTCCGAGGGGGAGGCTACACCTTC CASSLHPVRGGGYTF
. TRBD2 TRBJ2-3 TRBV9 TGTGCCAGCAGCGAAAGGACTAGCGGGGTCGCAACGCACGCAGATACGCAGTATTTT CASSERTSGVATHADTQYF
. . TRBJ2-5 TRBV3-1 TGTGCCAGCAGCCAAGTGTCCCAAACAGCACTAGATGACGGGGAGACCCAGCACTTC CASSQVSQTALDDGETQHF
. . TRBJ1-1 TRBV6-1 TGTGCCAGCAGGGCGACGAGGTACACTGAAGCTTTCTTT CASRATRYTEAFF
many TRBD1 TRBJ1-2 TRBV5-1 TGCGCCAGCAGCTTGGTCTCAGGGGGCCATGACTATGGCTACACCTTC CASSLVSGGHDYGYTF
many TRBD2 TRBJ2-1 TRBV7-9 TGTGCCAGCAGCTACGGACTAGCGGGCAATGAGCAGTTCTTC CASSYGLAGNEQFF
many . TRBJ2-7 TRBV29-1 TGCAGCGTTGAATTCAGGGTAAAGGAGCAGTACTTC CSVEFRVKEQYF
few . TRBJ1-6 TRBV7-8 TGTGCCAGCAGCTTAGAACGGGAGGATAATTCACCCCTCCACTTT CASSLEREDNSPLHF
many . TRBJ1-5 TRBV5-6 TGTGCCAGCAGCTTGGGATCTGGGTATAGCAATCAGCCCCAGCATTTT CASSLGSGYSNQPQHF
. . TRBJ2-7 TRBV6-1 TGTGCCAGCAGCCTCACCGGGCTCCGCTTCGAGCAGTACTTC CASSLTGLRFEQYF
. . TRBJ2-2 TRBV6-2/TRBV6-3 TGTGCCAGCAGTTACTCGATGAACACCGGGGAGCTGTTTTTT CASSYSMNTGELFF
many . TRBJ2-7 TRBV6-2/TRBV6-3 TGTGCCAGCAGTTACGACTTGATAAGCTACGAGCAGTACTTC CASSYDLISYEQYF
few . TRBJ1-5 TRBV20-1 TGCAGTGCTAGACCTTTCGGGAGGGGGGCTCAGCCCCAGCATTTT CSARPFGRGAQPQHF
few . TRBJ2-7 TRBV7-8 TGTGCCAGCAGCTTAGAAGTTGCGGCCTCCTACGAGCAGTACTTC CASSLEVAASYEQYF
few . TRBJ2-7 TRBV6-5 TGTGCCAGCAGTTTCCGGGACGGAGTCTCCTACGAGCAGTACTTC CASSFRDGVSYEQYF
few . TRBJ2-1 TRBV7-3 TGTGCCAGCAGCCGCACCTCTAGCTCCTACAATGAGCAGTTCTTC CASSRTSSSYNEQFF
few . TRBJ2-1 TRBV27 TGTGCCAGCAGTTTAACGGCCAATGGGGATGAGCAGTTCTTC CASSLTANGDEQFF
. . TRBJ2-7 TRBV5-1 TGCGCCAGCAGCTTGGACGGACACCTCTACGAGCAGTACTTC CASSLDGHLYEQYF
. TRBD2 TRBJ2-7 TRBV6-1 TGTGCCAGCAGCGGGGGGGCCCTTGCCTACGAGCAGTACTTC CASSGGALAYEQYF
many TRBD2 TRBJ2-1 TRBV27 TGTGCCAGCAGTTTATTAGTGGGAGCGGGATACAATGAGCAGTTCTTC CASSLLVGAGYNEQFF
. . TRBJ2-1 TRBV4-2 TGTGCCAGCAGCCAAGCGGGGAATGAGCAGTTCTTC CASSQAGNEQFF
few TRBD1 TRBJ1-5 TRBV4-2 TGTGCCAGCAGCCAAAAGACAGGGGAGGCCTACAGACAGCCCCAGCATTTT CASSQKTGEAYRQPQHF
many . TRBJ2-1 TRBV12-3/TRBV12-4 TGTGCCAGCAGTTTAGCGGGTTCCTACAATGAGCAGTTCTTC CASSLAGSYNEQFF
few . TRBJ2-1 TRBV7-9 TGTGCCAGCAGCCCGGGACGCCACAATGAGCAGTTCTTC CASSPGRHNEQFF
few TRBD1 TRBJ2-7 TRBV11-2 TGTGCCAGCAGTTTTTTTACAGGGGGCTCCTACGAGCAGTACTTC CASSFFTGGSYEQYF
many TRBD1 TRBJ1-2 TRBV6-5 TGTGCCAGCAGTTACATGGGACAGGGCGACGGCTACACCTTC CASSYMGQGDGYTF
few . TRBJ1-4 TRBV6-1 TGTGCCAGCAGTGAAATCGCACCCATTAATGAAAAACTGTTTTTT CASSEIAPINEKLFF
few . TRBJ2-7 TRBV4-1 TGCGCCAGCAGCCTCTTTGGGACCGGAACCTACGAGCAGTACTTC CASSLFGTGTYEQYF